This TCR beta chain was identified during a study of blood T cell repertoires in COVID-19. The CDR3 runs 13 residues. V gave up 6 bases and J gave up 5 bases, with 11 bases separating them. Germline V gives CDR1 LGHDT, CDR2 YNNKEL (reference sequence). Sequencing used immunoSEQ multiplex PCR; TCRdb keeps in-frame clones, though not all of them. The sample carries 150,000 to 200,000 clones, about 95% recorded once. V usage is TRBV3-1 (or the pseudogene TRBV3-2) and J usage is TRBJ1-5; D gene uncertain. The clonotype was recovered from a man aged 30-40 years with COVID-19, enrolled during active disease. What was sequenced was peripheral blood. The DNA of the CDR3 is TGTGCCAGCAGTCTTGGTCGGGATCAGCCCCAGCATTTT. As protein: CASSLGRDQPQHF.